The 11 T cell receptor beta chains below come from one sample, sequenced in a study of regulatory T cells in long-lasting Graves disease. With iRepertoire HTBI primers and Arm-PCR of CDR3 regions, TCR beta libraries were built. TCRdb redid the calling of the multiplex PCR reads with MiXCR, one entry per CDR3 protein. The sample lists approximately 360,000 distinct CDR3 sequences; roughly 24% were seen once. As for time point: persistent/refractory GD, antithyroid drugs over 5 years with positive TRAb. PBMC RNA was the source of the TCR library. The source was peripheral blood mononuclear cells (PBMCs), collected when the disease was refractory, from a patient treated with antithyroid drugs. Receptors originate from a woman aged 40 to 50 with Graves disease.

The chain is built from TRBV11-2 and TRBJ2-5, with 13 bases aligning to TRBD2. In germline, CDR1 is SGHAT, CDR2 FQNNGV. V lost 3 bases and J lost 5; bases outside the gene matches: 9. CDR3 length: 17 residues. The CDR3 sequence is CASSLTSGRSLDETQYF. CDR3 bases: TGTGCCAGCAGCTTGACTAGCGGGAGGTCCTTGGACGAGACCCAGTACTTC.

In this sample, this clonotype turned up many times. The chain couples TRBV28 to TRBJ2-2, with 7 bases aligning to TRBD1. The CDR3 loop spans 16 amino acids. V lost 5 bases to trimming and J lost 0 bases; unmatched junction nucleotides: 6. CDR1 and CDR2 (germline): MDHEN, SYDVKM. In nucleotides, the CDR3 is TGTGCCAGCAGTATTTCGACAGGGCCGAACACCGGGGAGCTGTTTTTT. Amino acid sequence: CASSISTGPNTGELFF.

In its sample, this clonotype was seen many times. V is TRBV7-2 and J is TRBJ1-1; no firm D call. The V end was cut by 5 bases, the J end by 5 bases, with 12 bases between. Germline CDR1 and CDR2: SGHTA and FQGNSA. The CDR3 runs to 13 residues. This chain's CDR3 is CASSRREWTEAFF. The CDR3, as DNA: TGTGCCAGCAGCCGTCGGGAATGGACTGAAGCTTTCTTT.

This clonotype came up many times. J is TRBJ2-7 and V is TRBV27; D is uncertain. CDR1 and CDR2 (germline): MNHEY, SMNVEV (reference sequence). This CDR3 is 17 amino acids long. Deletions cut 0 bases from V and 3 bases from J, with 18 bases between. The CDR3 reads CASSLSPPQTGIYEQYF. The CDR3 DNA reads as TGTGCCAGCAGTTTATCCCCCCCACAAACGGGCATCTACGAGCAGTACTTC.

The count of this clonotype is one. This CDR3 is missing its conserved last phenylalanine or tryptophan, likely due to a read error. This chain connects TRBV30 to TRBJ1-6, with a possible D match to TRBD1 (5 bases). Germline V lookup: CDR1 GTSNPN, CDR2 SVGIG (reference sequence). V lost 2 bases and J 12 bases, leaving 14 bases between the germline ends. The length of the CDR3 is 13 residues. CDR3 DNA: TGTGCCTGGAGTTCCGGGGGAATATTACCCCTCCACCTT. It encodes CAWSSGGILPLHL.

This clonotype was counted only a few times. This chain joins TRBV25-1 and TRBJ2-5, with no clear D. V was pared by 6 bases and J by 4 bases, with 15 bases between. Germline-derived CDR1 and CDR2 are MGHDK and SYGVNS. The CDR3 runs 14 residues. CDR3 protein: CASSALGVSETQYF. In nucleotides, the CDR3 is TGTGCCAGCAGCGCTCTTGGGGTCTCAGAGACCCAGTACTTC.

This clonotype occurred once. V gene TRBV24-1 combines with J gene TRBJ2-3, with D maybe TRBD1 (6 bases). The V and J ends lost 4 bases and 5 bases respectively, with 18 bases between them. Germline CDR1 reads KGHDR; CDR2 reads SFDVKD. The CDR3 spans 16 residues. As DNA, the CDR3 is TGTGCCACCAGTGAGTCGAGGGGGTCTTTTGGAGATACGCAGTATTTT. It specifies CATSESRGSFGDTQYF.

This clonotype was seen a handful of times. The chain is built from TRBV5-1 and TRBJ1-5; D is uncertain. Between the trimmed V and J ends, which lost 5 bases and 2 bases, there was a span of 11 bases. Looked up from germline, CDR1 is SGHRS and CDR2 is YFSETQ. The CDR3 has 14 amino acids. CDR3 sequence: CASRGISGNQPQHF. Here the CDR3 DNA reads TGCGCCAGCAGGGGGATCTCCGGCAATCAGCCCCAGCATTTT.

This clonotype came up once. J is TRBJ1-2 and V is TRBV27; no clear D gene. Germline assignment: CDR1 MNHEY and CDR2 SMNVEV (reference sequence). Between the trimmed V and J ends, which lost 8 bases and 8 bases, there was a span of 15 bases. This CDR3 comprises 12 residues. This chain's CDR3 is CASGFKSSGYTF. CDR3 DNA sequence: TGTGCCAGCGGCTTTAAGTCAAGCGGCTACACCTTC.

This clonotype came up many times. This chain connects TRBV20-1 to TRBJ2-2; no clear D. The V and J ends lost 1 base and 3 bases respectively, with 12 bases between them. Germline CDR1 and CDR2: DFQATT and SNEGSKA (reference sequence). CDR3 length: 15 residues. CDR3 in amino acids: CSARGVDLYTGELFF. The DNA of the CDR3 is TGCAGTGCTAGAGGAGTAGACCTCTACACCGGGGAGCTGTTTTTT.

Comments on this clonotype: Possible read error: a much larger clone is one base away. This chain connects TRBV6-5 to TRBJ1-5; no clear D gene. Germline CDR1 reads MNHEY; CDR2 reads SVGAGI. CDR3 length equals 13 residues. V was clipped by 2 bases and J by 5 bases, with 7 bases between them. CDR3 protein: CASSYGSDQPQHF. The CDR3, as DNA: TGTGCCAGCAGTTACGGGAGCGATCAGCCCCAGCATTTT.